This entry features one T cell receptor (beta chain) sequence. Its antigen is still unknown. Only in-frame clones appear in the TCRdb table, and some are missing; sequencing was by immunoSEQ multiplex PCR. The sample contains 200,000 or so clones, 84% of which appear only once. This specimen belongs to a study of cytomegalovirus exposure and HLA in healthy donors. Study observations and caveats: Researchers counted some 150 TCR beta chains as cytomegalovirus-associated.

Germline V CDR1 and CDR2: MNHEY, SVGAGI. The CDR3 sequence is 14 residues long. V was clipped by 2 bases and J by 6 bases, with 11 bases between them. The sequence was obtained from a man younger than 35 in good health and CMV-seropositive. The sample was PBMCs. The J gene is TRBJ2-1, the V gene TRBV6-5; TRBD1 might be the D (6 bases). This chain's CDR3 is CASSYATGFNEQFF. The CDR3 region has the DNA TGTGCCAGCAGTTACGCAACAGGGTTCAATGAGCAGTTCTTC.